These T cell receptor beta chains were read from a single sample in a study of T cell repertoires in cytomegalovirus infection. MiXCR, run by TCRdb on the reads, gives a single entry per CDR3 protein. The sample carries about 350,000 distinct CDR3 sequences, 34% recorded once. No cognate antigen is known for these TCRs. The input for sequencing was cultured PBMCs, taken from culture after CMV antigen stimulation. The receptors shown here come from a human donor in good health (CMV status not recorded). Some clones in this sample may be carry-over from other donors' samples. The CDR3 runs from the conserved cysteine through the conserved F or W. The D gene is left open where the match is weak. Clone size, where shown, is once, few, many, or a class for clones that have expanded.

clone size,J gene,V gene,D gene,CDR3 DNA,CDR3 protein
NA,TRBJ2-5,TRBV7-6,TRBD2,TGTGCCAGCAGCTTATCAACCGGGACTAGACACTTC,CASSLSTGTRHF
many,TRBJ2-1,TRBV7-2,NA,TGTGCCAGCAGACAGCGGGTGAGCTCCTACAATGAGCAGTTCTTC,CASRQRVSSYNEQFF
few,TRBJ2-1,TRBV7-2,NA,TGTGCCAGCAGCTTAGAACTATATCAGTTCTTC,CASSLELYQFF
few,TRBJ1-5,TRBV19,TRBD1,TGTGCCAGTAGTCGAACCGGGACAGGGGTATGGCAGCCCCAGCATTTT,CASSRTGTGVWQPQHF
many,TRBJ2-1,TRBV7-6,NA,TGTGCCAGCAGCCCGAATAACAATGAGCAGTTCTTC,CASSPNNNEQFF
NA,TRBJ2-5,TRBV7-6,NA,TGTGCCAGCAGCTTAGCACAGGCTATTGGATCGACCCAGTACTTC,CASSLAQAIGSTQYF
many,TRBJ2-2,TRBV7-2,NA,TGTGCCAGCAGCTATTACAGGCGGGCGACCGCCGGGGAGCTGTTTTTT,CASSYYRRATAGELFF
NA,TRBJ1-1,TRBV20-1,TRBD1,TGCAGTGCTAGAGGGGGGACAGGGGGTTTGAACACTGAAGCTTTCTTT,CSARGGTGGLNTEAFF
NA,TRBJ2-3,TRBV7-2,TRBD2,TGTGCCAGCAGCCCCATTAGCGGGAGGGCGACAGATACGCAGTATTTT,CASSPISGRATDTQYF
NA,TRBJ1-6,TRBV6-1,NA,TGTGCCAGCAGTGAGACAGATAATTCACCCCTCCACTTT,CASSETDNSPLHF
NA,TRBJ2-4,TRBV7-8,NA,TGTGCCAGCAGCTTATCTACGGGGTCGAACATTCAGTACTTC,CASSLSTGSNIQYF
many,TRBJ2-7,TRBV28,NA,TGTGCCAGCAGCACAGGGAGTTACGAGCAGTACTTC,CASSTGSYEQYF
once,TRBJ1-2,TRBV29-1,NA,TGCAGCGTTCAGACAGGCGGTAGTTATGGCTACACCTTC,CSVQTGGSYGYTF
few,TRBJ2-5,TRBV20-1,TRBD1,TGCAGTGCTCTGGACAGGGGAGAGACCCAGTACTTC,CSALDRGETQYF
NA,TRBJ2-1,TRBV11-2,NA,TGTGCCAGCAGCCCAGTAGAGGGATTCTACAATGAGCAGTTCTTC,CASSPVEGFYNEQFF
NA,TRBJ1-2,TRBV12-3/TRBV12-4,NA,TGTGCCAGCACCCTGGGGGGTTTTGGCTACACCTTC,CASTLGGFGYTF
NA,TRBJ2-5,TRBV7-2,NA,TGTGCCAGCAGCTTAGGTCCCGGGAGAGGGGAGACCCAGTACTTC,CASSLGPGRGETQYF
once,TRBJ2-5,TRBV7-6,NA,TGTGCTAGCAGCCCCATAGGGCAGCAAGAGACCCAGTACTTC,CASSPIGQQETQYF
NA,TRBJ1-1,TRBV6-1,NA,TGTGCCAGCAACCCGGGAGCCACCGGCTACACTGAAGCTTTCTTT,CASNPGATGYTEAFF
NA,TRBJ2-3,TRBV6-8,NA,TGTGCCAGCAGTCAGTCGACTTATCCGCAGTATTTT,CASSQSTYPQYF
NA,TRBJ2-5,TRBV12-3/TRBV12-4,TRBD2,TGTGCCAGCATGTCTAGCGGGGTACTACAAGAGACCCAGTACTTC,CASMSSGVLQETQYF
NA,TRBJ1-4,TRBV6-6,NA,TGTGCCAGCAGTTATTCGACGGCGGAGGAAAAACTGTTTTTT,CASSYSTAEEKLFF
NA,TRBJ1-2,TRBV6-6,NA,TGTGCCAGCACACCGAGCGGGGGCTATGGCTACACCTTC,CASTPSGGYGYTF
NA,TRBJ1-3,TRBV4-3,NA,TGCGCCAGCAGCCCTAGGTGGCCTGGAAACACCATATATTTT,CASSPRWPGNTIYF
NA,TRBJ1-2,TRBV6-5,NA,TGTGCCAGCAGTTACTCGATTGTCGGGAACTATGGCTACACCTTC,CASSYSIVGNYGYTF
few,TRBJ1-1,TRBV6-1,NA,TGTGCCAGCAGTTACGATGGGGGCTACACTGAAGCTTTCTTT,CASSYDGGYTEAFF
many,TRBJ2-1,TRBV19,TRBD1,TGTGCCAGTAGTTCAAGGACAGGGAGTACCTACAATGAGCAGTTCTTC,CASSSRTGSTYNEQFF
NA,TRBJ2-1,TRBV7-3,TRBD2,TGTGCCAGCAGCTCACTAGCGTTCAATGAGCAGTTCTTC,CASSSLAFNEQFF
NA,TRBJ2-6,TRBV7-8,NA,TGTGCCAACAGCTTAGAATTTGGGGCCAACGTCCTGACTTTC,CANSLEFGANVLTF
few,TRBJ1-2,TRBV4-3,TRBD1,TGCGCCAGCAGCCAAGGCGGGACAGGGGGCTTCTATGGCTACACCTTC,CASSQGGTGGFYGYTF
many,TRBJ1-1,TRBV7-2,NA,TGTGCCAGCAGCTGGGACGGGAACACTGAAGCTTTCTTT,CASSWDGNTEAFF
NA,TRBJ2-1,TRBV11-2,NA,TGTGCCAGCAGCTTAGGAGATTCCTACAATGAGCAGTTCTTC,CASSLGDSYNEQFF
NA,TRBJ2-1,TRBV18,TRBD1,TGTGCCAGCTCAAAGGAGAGGGGAACAGGGGCACCAGGGAACAATGAGCAGTTCTTC,CASSKERGTGAPGNNEQFF
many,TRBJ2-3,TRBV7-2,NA,TGTGCCAGCAGCTCCCCCCGGGACCACCTAGGGGGAAATACGCAGTATTTT,CASSSPRDHLGGNTQYF
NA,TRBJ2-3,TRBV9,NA,TGTGCCAGCAGCGTAGAGGCACGCACAGATACGCAGTATTTT,CASSVEARTDTQYF
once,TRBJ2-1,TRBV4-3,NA,TGCGCCAGCAGCCAAGGAGTGTCAGGCTACAATGAGCAGTCCTTC,CASSQGVSGYNEQSF
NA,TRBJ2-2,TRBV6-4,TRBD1,TGTGCCAGCAGTGGACAGGGGGACACCGGGGAGCTGTTTTTT,CASSGQGDTGELFF
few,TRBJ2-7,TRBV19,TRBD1,TGTGCCAGTAAACGATCTCCGGGACAGGGTGCGTACGAGCAGTACTTC,CASKRSPGQGAYEQYF
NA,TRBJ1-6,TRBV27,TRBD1,TGTGCCAGCAGTTTAGGACAGGGTCATTCACCCCTCCACTTT,CASSLGQGHSPLHF
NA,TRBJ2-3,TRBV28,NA,TGTGCCAGCAGTCCCACCGGGACGCTGAGCACAGATGCGCAGTATTTT,CASSPTGTLSTDAQYF
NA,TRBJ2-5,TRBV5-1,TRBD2,TGCGCCAGCAGCTCGGGACTAGCTAAAGAGACCCAGTACTTC,CASSSGLAKETQYF
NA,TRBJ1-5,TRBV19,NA,TGTGCCAGTAGTATCCCCTACGGAGGGCATGAAGGCAATCAGCCCCAGCATTTT,CASSIPYGGHEGNQPQHF